The source of this T cell receptor (beta chain) is a study of cytomegalovirus exposure and HLA in healthy donors. Study-level background: In an earlier analysis, around 100 million unique TCR beta sequences were found from about 180 million T cells. Within the Caucasian-associated ancestry cluster were around 81% of the approximately 400 genotyped donors.

Germline V gene sequence: CDR1 SGHDT, CDR2 YYEEEE. Trimming removed 4 bases from V and 6 bases from J, with 6 bases in between. CDR3 length: 11 amino acids. For this clone: The target antigen is unknown.

Amplification used 60 Vbeta primers and 13 Jbeta primers. Sequencing was performed with immunoSEQ multiplex PCR; in TCRdb, only in-frame clones are kept and a portion is missing. The sample has some 110,000 clones, over 80% seen once. Study conclusions and caveats: In a later analysis, approximately 18,000 TCR beta sequences were associated with HLA alleles at 0.05 false discovery rate.

The source material was PBMCs. The origin of this receptor is a man aged 25 to 40 in good health and CMV-seropositive. The chain employs TRBV5-6 and TRBJ2-3; tentative D call: TRBD2 (6 bases). CDR3 nucleotide sequence: TGTGCCAGCAGCGGGGGGGATACGCAGTATTTT. Translated, it gives CASSGGDTQYF.